The T cell receptor beta chain described here comes from a study of neoadjuvant nivolumab and ipilimumab in lung cancer. Study as a whole: Nivolumab 3 mg/kg was given days 1, 15 and 29, plus ipilimumab 1 mg/kg day 1 in combination. Study-level results: Only a small number of samples underwent TCR sequencing. Resected-tumor TCR richness correlated positively with pretherapy blood richness.

V dropped 0 bases and J dropped 2; count of bases not matched to a gene: 3. The CDR3 contains 17 residues. Per the germline V gene, CDR1 is SEHNR and CDR2 is FQNEAQ (reference sequence). This clone was seen just once. The antigen remains unidentified. The protocol was immunoSEQ multiplex PCR, while the TCRdb copy is restricted to in-frame clones and leaves out a portion. The sample shows 15,000 to 20,000 clones, 87% of them seen only once. This material consisted of peripheral blood, taken before neoadjuvant nivolumab, alone or with ipilimumab. This TCR derives from an adult with non-small cell lung cancer. J is TRBJ2-7 and V is TRBV7-9; 14 nucleotides agree with TRBD2. CDR3 sequence: CASSLASTSGRAYEQYF. As DNA, the CDR3 is TGTGCCAGCAGCTTAGCCTCGACTAGCGGGAGGGCCTACGAGCAGTACTTC.